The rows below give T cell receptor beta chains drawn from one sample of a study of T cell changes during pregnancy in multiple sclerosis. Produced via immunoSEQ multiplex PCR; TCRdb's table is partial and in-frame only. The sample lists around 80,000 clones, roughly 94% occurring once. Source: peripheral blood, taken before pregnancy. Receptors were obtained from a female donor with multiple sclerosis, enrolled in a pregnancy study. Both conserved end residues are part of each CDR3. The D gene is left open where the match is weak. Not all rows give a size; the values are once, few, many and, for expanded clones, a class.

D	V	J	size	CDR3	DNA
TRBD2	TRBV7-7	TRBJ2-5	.	CASSSRTSSVETQYF	TGTGCTAGCAGCTCACGGACTAGCTCTGTGGAGACCCAGTACTTC
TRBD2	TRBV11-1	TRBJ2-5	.	CASSSRTSGGEETQYF	TGTGCCAGCAGCTCCCGGACTAGCGGGGGGGAAGAGACCCAGTACTTC
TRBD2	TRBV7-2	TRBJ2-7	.	CASSLETVPGLAFYEQYF	TGTGCCAGCAGCCTGGAGACAGTACCGGGACTAGCTTTCTACGAGCAGTACTTC
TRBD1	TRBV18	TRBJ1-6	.	CASSQGQGAGNSPLHF	TGTGCCAGCTCACAGGGACAGGGGGCAGGTAATTCACCCCTCCACTTT
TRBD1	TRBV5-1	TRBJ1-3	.	CASSPGGTSSGNTIYF	TGCGCCAGCAGCCCAGGGGGGACGAGCTCTGGAAACACCATATATTTT
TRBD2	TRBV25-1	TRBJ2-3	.	CASSDPRLAGLPDTQYF	TGTGCCAGCAGTGACCCCCGACTAGCGGGTCTCCCAGATACGCAGTATTTT
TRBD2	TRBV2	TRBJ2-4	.	CASSGLAGSLNIQYF	TGTGCCAGCAGTGGACTAGCGGGGAGCTTAAACATTCAGTACTTC
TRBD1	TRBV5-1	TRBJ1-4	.	CASSYGTAKTNEKLFF	TGCGCCAGCAGCTACGGGACAGCCAAAACTAATGAAAAACTGTTTTTT
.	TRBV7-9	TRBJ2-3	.	CASSHLEGTDTQYF	TGTGCCAGCAGCCACCTAGAGGGCACAGATACGCAGTATTTT
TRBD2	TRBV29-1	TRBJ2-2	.	CSVSGGAKVDTGELFF	TGCAGCGTTAGCGGGGGGGCTAAGGTTGACACCGGGGAGCTGTTTTTT
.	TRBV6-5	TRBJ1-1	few	CASRLRGEAFF	TGTGCCAGCAGGCTCAGGGGCGAAGCTTTCTTT
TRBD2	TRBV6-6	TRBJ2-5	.	CASSYAGGAETQYF	TGTGCCAGCAGTTACGCGGGGGGGGCAGAGACCCAGTACTTC
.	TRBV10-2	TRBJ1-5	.	CASRETGHAQPQHF	TGCGCCAGCAGGGAAACAGGGCATGCTCAGCCCCAGCATTTT
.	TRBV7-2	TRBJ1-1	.	CASSLAYRVDTEAFF	TGTGCCAGCAGCTTAGCGTACAGGGTGGACACTGAAGCTTTCTTT
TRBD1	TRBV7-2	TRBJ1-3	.	CASSQGQQSSGNTIYF	TGTGCCAGCAGCCAGGGACAGCAAAGCTCTGGAAACACCATATATTTT
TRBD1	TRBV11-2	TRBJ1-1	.	CASSLRDRGSKAFF	TGTGCCAGCAGCTTGCGGGACAGGGGGTCGAAAGCTTTCTTT
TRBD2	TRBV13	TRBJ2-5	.	CASSWIGDSGGVTTQYF	TGTGCCAGCAGCTGGATCGGTGATAGCGGGGGAGTCACGACCCAGTACTTC
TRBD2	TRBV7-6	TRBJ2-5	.	CASSSPSSGGRWATQYF	TGTGCCAGCAGCTCGCCCTCTAGCGGGGGGCGCTGGGCGACCCAGTACTTC
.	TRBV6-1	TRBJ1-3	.	CASRRGGDGNTIYF	TGTGCCAGCAGGCGCGGGGGCGATGGAAACACCATATATTTT
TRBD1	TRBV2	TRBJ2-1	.	CASRETGNPYNEQFF	TGTGCCAGCAGGGAGACAGGGAACCCCTACAATGAGCAGTTCTTC
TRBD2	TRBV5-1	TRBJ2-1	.	CASSLSSGSYNEQFF	TGCGCCAGCAGTCTTTCTAGCGGGTCCTACAATGAGCAGTTCTTC
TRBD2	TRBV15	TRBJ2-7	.	CATSRDRGGDPYEQYF	TGTGCCACCAGCAGAGATCGGGGGGGCGATCCCTACGAGCAGTACTTC
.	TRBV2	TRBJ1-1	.	CASMRRGQGNTEAFF	TGTGCCAGCATGAGAAGAGGGCAAGGGAACACTGAAGCTTTCTTT
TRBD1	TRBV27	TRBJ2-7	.	CASSPGTEANEQYF	TGTGCCAGCAGTCCCGGGACAGAGGCTAACGAGCAGTACTTC
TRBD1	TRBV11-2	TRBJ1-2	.	CASSLARDRLLIYGYTF	TGTGCCAGCAGCTTAGCCCGGGACAGGCTTCTGATCTATGGCTACACCTTC
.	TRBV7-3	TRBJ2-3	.	CASSEGLPADTQYF	TGTGCCAGCAGCGAAGGACTGCCGGCAGATACGCAGTATTTT
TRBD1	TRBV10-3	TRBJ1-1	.	CAISATGAWGTEAFF	TGTGCCATCAGTGCTACAGGGGCCTGGGGCACTGAAGCTTTCTTT
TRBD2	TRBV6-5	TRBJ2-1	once	CASSYERGGPNEQFF	TGTGCCAGCAGTTACGAGCGGGGGGGCCCCAATGAGCAGTTCTTC
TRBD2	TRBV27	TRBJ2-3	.	CASSQLAVTDTQYF	TGTGCCAGCAGTCAACTAGCGGTTACAGATACGCAGTATTTT
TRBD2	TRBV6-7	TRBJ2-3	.	CASSYTSGVSDTQYF	TGTGCCAGCAGTTACACTAGCGGGGTTTCAGATACGCAGTATTTT
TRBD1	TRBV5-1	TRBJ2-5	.	CASGRYRGLGETQYF	TGCGCCAGCGGGAGATACAGGGGGTTAGGAGAGACCCAGTACTTC
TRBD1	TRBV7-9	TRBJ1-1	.	CASRGQGVTPNTEAFF	TGTGCCAGCAGGGGACAGGGAGTCACACCGAACACTGAAGCTTTCTTT
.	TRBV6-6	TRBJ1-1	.	CASSDSEAFF	TGTGCCAGCAGTGACAGCGAGGCTTTCTTT
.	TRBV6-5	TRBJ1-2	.	CASSYSDSNGYTF	TGTGCCAGCAGTTACTCGGACAGTAATGGCTACACCTTC
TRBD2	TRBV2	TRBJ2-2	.	CASSEAGENTGELFF	TGTGCCAGCAGTGAGGCGGGGGAGAACACCGGGGAGCTGTTTTTT
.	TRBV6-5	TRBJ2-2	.	CASSYSPRVDGELFF	TGTGCCAGCAGTTACTCTCCCAGGGTAGACGGGGAGCTGTTTTTT
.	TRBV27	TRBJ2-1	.	CASSLVVGSSYNEQFF	TGTGCCAGCAGTTTAGTGGTAGGGAGCTCCTACAATGAGCAGTTCTTC
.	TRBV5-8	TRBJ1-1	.	CASSLGDTNTEAFF	TGTGCCAGCAGCCTAGGGGACACGAACACTGAAGCTTTCTTT
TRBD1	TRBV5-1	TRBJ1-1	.	CASSNTGTGGTEAFF	TGCGCCAGCAGCAACACCGGGACAGGGGGCACTGAAGCTTTCTTT
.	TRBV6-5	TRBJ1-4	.	CASSYSNLDANEKLFF	TGTGCCAGCAGTTACTCGAATCTAGATGCTAATGAAAAACTGTTTTTT
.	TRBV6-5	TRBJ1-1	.	CASTPLSRKNTEAFF	TGTGCCAGCACTCCCCTCTCCAGAAAGAACACTGAAGCTTTCTTT
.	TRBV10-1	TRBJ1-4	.	CASGSVVEKLFF	TGCGCCAGCGGTTCGGTAGTGGAAAAACTGTTTTTT
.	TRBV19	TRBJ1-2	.	CASSISPSGKGYTF	TGTGCCAGTAGTATCTCCCCATCAGGGAAAGGCTACACCTTC
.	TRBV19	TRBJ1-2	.	CASIAGGGLYGYTF	TGTGCCAGCATCGCCGGGGGTGGGCTCTATGGCTACACCTTC
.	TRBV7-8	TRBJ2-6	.	CASSDPEGSGANVLTF	TGTGCCAGCAGCGACCCTGAGGGTTCGGGGGCCAACGTCCTGACTTTC
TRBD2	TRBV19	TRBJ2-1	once	CASSRLAGFYNEQFF	TGTGCCAGTAGTAGACTAGCGGGGTTCTACAATGAGCAGTTCTTC
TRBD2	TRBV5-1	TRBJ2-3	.	CASSPHWTSGSTDTQYF	TGCGCCAGCAGCCCGCATTGGACTAGCGGAAGCACAGATACGCAGTATTTT
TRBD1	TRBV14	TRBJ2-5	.	CASSHQTGVWLEETQYF	TGTGCCAGCAGCCACCAGACAGGGGTCTGGCTAGAGGAGACCCAGTACTTC
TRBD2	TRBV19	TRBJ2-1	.	CASSVVRGVVYNEQFF	TGTGCCAGTAGTGTCGTACGGGGGGTGGTCTACAATGAGCAGTTCTTC
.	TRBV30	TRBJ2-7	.	CAWNGPYEQYF	TGTGCCTGGAATGGGCCTTACGAGCAGTACTTC
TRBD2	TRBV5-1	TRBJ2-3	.	CASSSGGAPPPDTQYF	TGCGCCAGCAGTAGCGGGGGGGCTCCCCCCCCAGATACGCAGTATTTT
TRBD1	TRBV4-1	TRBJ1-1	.	CASSHLQGGRVNTEAFF	TGCGCCAGCAGCCATCTTCAGGGGGGTCGCGTGAACACTGAAGCTTTCTTT
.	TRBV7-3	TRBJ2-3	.	CASTPSRADTQYF	TGTGCCAGCACCCCCTCACGGGCAGATACGCAGTATTTT
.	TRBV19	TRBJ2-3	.	CASSILAGSLTDTQYF	TGTGCCAGTAGTATTTTGGCGGGATCCCTCACAGATACGCAGTATTTT
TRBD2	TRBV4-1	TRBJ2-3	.	CASRDTSGAADTQYF	TGCGCCAGCAGGGACACTAGCGGGGCTGCAGATACGCAGTATTTT
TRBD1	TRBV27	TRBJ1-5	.	CASSPNRGHQPQHF	TGTGCCAGCAGTCCGAACAGGGGGCATCAGCCCCAGCATTTT